This T cell receptor beta chain was profiled in a study of technical replicates of blood from a handful of donors. After removal of 3 bases from V and 4 bases from J, the junction contained 5 bases not matched to a gene. Germline CDR1 reads MNHEY; CDR2 reads SVGAGI. This CDR3 is 16 amino acids long. Assay: immunoSEQ multiplex PCR; the TCRdb copy retains only in-frame clones and omits some. Among approximately 79,000 clones, approximately 97% were seen once, and the ten largest hold around 0.18%. The chain is built from TRBV6-5 and TRBJ2-7; 14 bases match TRBD2. The sample taken for sequencing was T cells isolated from PBMCs. This TCR came from a human donor in good health. As DNA, the CDR3 is TGTGCCAGCAGTTATGCCGGGACTAGCGGGAGTTACGAGCAGTACTTC. Translation gives CASSYAGTSGSYEQYF.